This T cell receptor (beta chain) was recorded in a study of OX40 agonist ivuxolimab in advanced cancers. Overall study: Ivuxolimab, which is an agonistic anti-OX40 (CD134) antibody, was administered to the patients. Intravenous ivuxolimab was administered to patients every 2 weeks at 0.01 to 10 mg/kg.

Only in-frame clones appear in the TCRdb table, and some are missing; sequencing was by immunoSEQ multiplex PCR. The data contain tens of thousands of clones, roughly 85% of them singletons. The V and J ends lost 8 bases and 0 bases respectively, with 13 bases between them. The V gene's germline CDR1 is MNHNY and CDR2 SVGAGI (reference sequence). The CDR3 loop spans 14 amino acids. Notes on the study in general: Some nonresponders additionally presented with little normalized T-cell clonal expansion. The mean number of expanded clones was higher in CD8+ T cells than in CD4+.

As to this clone: Its antigen is unknown.

The sequenced sample was CD4+ or CD8+ T cells sorted from blood, obtained in a trial of the OX40 agonist ivuxolimab. This sequence joins TRBV6-6 and TRBJ1-1, with D possibly matching TRBD1 (5 bases). This TCR was sampled from an adult with an advanced solid tumor such as melanoma, head and neck, liver or kidney cancer. The CDR3 loop reads CASRTSGVNTEAFF. In nucleotides, the CDR3 is TGTGCCAGCCGAACCTCGGGGGTGAACACTGAAGCTTTCTTT.